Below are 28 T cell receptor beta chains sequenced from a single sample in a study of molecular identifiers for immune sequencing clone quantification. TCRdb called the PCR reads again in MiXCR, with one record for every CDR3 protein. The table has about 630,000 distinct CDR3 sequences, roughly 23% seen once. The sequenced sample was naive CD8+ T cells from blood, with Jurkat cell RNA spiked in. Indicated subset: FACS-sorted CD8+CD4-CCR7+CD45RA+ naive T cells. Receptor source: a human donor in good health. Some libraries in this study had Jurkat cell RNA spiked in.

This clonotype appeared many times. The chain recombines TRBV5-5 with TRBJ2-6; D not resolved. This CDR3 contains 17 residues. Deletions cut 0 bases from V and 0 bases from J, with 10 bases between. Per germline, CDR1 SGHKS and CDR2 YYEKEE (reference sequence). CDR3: CASSLGLSLSGANVLTF. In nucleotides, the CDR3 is TGTGCCAGCAGCTTGGGGCTCAGTCTCTCTGGGGCCAACGTCCTGACTTTC.

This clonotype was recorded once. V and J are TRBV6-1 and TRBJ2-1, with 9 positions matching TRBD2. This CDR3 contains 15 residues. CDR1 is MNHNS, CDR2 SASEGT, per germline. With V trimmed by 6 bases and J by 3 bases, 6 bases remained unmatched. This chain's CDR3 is CASSQTAGGYNEQFF. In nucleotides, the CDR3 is TGTGCCAGCAGCCAGACAGCGGGGGGCTACAATGAGCAGTTCTTC.

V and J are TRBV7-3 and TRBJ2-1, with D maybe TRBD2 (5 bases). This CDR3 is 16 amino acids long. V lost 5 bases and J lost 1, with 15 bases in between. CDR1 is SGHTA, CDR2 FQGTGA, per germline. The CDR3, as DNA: TGTGCCAGCAGCCCGTCGGGGAGCGATTCCTACAATGAGCAGTTCTTC. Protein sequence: CASSPSGSDSYNEQFF.

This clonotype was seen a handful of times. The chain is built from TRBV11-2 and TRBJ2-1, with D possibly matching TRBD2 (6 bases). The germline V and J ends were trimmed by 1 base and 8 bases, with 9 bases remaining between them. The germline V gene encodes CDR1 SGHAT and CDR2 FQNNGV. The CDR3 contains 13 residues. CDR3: CASSLVGEDEQFF. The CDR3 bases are TGTGCCAGCAGCTTAGTTGGGGAGGATGAGCAGTTCTTC. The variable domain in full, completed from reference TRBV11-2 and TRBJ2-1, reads EAGVAQSPRYKIIEKRQSVAFWCNPISGHATLYWYQQILGQGPKLLIQFQNNGVVDDSQLPKDRFSAERLKGVDSTLKIQPAKLEDSAVYLCASSLVGEDEQFFGPGTRLTVL.

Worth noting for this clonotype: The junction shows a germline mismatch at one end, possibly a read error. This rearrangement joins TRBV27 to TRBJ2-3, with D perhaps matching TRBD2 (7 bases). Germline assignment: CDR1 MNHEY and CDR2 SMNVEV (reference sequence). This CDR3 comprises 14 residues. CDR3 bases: TGTGCCAGCACCCATGGTCGCGGGGGCGCTCCGCAGTCTTTT. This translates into CASTHGRGGAPQSF.

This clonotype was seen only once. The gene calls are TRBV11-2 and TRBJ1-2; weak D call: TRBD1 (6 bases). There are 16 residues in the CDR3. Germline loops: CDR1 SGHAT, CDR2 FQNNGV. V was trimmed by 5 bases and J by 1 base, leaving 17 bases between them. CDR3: CASSALTGGSNYGYTF. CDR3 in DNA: TGTGCCAGCAGCGCTCTGACCGGGGGCAGTAACTATGGCTACACCTTC.

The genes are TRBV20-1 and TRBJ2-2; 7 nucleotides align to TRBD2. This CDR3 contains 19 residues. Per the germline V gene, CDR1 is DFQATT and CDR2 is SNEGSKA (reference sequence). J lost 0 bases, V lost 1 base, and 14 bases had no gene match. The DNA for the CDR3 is TGCAGTGCTAGAGTCACCTCCGGGACTACCTACTCGAACACCGGGGAGCTGTTTTTT. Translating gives CSARVTSGTTYSNTGELFF.

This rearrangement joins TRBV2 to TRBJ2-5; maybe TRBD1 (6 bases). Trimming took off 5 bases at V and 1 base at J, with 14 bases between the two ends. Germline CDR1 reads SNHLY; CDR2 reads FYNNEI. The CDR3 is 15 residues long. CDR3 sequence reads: CASSHTWDTQETQYF. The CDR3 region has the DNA TGTGCCAGCAGTCACACGTGGGACACCCAAGAGACCCAGTACTTC. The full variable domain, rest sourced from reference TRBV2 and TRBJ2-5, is EPEVTQTPSHQVTQMGQEVILRCVPISNHLYFYWYRQILGQKVEFLVSFYNNEISEKSEIFDDQFSVERPDGSNFTLKIRSTKLEDSAMYFCASSHTWDTQETQYFGPGTRLLVL.

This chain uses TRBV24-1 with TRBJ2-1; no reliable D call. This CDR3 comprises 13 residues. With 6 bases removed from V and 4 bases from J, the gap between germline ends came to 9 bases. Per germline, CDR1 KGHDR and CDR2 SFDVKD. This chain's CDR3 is CATSSGLYNEQFF. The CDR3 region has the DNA TGTGCCACCAGTTCCGGATTATACAATGAGCAGTTCTTC.

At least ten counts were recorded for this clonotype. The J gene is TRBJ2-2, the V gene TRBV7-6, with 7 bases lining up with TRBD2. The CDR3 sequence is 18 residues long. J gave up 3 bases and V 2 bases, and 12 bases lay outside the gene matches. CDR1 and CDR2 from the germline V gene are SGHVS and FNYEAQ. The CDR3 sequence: CASSLSPSGIRDTGELFF. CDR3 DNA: TGTGCCAGCAGCTTATCGCCCAGCGGGATACGCGACACCGGGGAGCTGTTTTTT.

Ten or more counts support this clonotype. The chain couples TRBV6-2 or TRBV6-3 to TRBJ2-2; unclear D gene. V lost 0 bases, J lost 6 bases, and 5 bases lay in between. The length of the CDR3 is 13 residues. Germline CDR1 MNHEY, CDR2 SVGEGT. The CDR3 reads CASSYSYPGELFF. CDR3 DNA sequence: TGTGCCAGCAGTTACTCCTATCCCGGGGAGCTGTTTTTT.

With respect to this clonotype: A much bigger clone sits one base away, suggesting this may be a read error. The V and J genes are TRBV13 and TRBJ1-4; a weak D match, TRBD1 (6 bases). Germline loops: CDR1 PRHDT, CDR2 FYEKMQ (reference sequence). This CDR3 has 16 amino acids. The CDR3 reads CASSSHRDATNEKLVF. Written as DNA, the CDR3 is TGTGCCAGCAGCTCCCACAGGGATGCAACTAATGAAAAACTGGTTTTT.

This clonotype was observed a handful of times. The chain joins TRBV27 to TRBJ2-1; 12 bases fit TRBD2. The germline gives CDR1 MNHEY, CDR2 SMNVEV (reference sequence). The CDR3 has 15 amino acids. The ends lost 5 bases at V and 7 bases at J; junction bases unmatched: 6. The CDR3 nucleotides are TGTGCCAGCAGTCCCTGGACTAGCGGGATGAATGAGCAGTTCTTC. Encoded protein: CASSPWTSGMNEQFF.

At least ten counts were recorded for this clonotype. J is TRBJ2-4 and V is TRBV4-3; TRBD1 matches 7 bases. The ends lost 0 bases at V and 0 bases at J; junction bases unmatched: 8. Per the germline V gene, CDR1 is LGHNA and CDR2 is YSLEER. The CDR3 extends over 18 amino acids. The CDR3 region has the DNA TGCGCCAGCAGCCAAGAAAGAAGTTGGACAGGAGCCAAAAACATTCAGTACTTC. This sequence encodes CASSQERSWTGAKNIQYF.

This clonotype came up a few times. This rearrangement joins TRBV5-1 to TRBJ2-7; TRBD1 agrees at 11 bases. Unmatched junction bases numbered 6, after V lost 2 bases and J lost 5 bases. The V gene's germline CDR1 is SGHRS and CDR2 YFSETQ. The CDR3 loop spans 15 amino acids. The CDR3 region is CASSLRTGGVNEQYF. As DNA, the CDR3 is TGCGCCAGCAGCTTAAGGACAGGGGGCGTGAACGAGCAGTACTTC.

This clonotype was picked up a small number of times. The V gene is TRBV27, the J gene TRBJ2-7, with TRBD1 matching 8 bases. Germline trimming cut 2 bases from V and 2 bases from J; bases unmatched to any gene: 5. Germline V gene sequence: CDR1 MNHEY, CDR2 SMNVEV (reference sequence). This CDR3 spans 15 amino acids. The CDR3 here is CASSLTGQVAYEQYF. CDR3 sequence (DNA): TGTGCCAGCAGTTTAACGGGACAGGTAGCCTACGAGCAGTACTTC.

The CDR3 is CSVEEGAARGEQYF. CDR3 nucleotides: TGCAGCGTTGAAGAGGGGGCCGCACGGGGAGAGCAGTACTTC. The chain carries TRBV29-1 and TRBJ2-7, with a tentative D call TRBD1 (6 bases). With 0 bases removed from V and 7 bases from J, the gap between germline ends came to 16 bases. CDR1 is SQVTM and CDR2 is ANQGSEA in the germline V gene. The length of the CDR3 is 14 residues.

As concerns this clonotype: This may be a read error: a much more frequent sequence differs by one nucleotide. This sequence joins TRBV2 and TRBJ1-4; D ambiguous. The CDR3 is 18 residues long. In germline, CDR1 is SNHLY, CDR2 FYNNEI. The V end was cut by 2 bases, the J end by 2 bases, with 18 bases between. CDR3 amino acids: CASSEWREGLGTNEKLFF. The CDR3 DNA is TGTGCCAGCAGTGAATGGCGGGAGGGTCTAGGGACTAATGAAAAACTGTTTTTT.

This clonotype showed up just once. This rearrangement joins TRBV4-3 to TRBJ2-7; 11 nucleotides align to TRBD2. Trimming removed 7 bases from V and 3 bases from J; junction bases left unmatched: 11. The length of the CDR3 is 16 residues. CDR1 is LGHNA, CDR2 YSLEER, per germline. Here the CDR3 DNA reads TGCGCCAGCAACCAGGGGACTAGCGGATATAACTACGAGCAGTACTTC. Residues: CASNQGTSGYNYEQYF.

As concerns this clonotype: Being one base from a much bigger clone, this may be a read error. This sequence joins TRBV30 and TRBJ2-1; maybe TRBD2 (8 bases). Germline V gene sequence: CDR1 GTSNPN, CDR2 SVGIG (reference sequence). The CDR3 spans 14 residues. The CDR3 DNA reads TGTGCCTGGAGTACGGGACTAGGGGGCAATGCGCAGTTCTTC. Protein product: CAWSTGLGGNAQFF.

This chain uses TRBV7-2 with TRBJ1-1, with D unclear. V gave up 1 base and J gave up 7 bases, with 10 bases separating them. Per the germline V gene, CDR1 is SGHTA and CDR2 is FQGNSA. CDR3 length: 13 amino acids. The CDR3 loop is CTSSLVPGREAFF. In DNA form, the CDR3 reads TGTACCAGCAGCTTAGTTCCCGGCCGTGAAGCTTTCTTT.

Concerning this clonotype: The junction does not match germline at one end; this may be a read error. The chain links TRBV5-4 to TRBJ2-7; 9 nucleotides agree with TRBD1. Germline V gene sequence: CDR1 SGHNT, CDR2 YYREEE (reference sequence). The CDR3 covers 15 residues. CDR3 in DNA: TGTGCCAGCAGCCCATCCGGGACAGGGCTCCACAAGCAATACTTC. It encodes CASSPSGTGLHKQYF.

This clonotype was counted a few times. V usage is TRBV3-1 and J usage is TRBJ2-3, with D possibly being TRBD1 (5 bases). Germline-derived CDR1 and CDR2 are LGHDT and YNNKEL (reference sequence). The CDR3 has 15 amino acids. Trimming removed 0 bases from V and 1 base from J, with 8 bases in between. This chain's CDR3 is CASSQETEGTDTQYF. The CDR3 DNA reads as TGTGCCAGCAGCCAAGAGACAGAGGGCACAGATACGCAGTATTTT.

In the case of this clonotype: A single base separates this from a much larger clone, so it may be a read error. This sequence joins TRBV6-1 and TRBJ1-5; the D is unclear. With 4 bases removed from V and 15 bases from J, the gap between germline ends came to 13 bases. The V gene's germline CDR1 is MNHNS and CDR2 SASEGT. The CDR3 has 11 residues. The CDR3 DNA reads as TGTGCCAGCAGTGGCACGGAGCCTCCGCATTTT. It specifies CASSGTEPPHF.

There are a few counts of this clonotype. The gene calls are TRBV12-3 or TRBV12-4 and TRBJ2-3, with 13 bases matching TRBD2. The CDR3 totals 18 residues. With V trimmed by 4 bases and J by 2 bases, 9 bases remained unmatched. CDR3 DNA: TGTGCCAGCAGTTCAGGGACTAGCGGGGATATTTCCACAGATACGCAGTATTTT. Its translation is CASSSGTSGDISTDTQYF.

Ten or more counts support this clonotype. In DNA, the CDR3 is TGTGCCAGCACCATCACGTGGGGACAGACAAACACTGAAGCTTTCTTT. It is translated as CASTITWGQTNTEAFF. The V call is TRBV7-9, the J call TRBJ1-1; TRBD1 agrees at 7 bases. Unmatched junction bases numbered 13, after V lost 7 bases and J lost 2 bases. The length of the CDR3 is 16 residues. Germline assignment: CDR1 SEHNR and CDR2 FQNEAQ (reference sequence).

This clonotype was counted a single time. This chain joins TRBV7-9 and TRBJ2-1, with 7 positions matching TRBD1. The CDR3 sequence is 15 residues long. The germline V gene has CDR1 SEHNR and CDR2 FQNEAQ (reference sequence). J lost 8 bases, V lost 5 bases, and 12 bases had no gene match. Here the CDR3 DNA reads TGTGCCAGCAGCCCAACAGGGGCGGGCTCCTATGAGCAGTTCTTC. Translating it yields CASSPTGAGSYEQFF.

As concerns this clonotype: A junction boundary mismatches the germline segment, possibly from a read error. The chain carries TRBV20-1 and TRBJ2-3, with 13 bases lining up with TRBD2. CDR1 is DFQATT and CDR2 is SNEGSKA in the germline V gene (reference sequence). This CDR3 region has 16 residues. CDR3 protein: CSAGDRTSGSADTQYF. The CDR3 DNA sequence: TGCAGTGCTGGAGATCGGACTAGCGGGAGTGCAGATACGCAGTATTTT.